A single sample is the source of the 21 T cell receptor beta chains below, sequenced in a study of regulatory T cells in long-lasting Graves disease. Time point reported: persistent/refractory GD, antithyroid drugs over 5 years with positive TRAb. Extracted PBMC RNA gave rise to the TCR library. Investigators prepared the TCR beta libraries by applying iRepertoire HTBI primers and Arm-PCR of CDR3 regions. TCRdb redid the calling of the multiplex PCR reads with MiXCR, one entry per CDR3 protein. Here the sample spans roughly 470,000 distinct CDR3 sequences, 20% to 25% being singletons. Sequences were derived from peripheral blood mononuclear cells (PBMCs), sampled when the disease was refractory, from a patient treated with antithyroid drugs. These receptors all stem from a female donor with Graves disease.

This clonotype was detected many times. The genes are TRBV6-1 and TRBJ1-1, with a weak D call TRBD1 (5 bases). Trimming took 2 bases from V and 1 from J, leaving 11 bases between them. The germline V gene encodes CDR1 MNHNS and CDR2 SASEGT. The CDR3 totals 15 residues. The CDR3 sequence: CASSEWGLPNTEAFF. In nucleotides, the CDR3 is TGTGCCAGCAGTGAATGGGGCTTACCGAACACTGAAGCTTTCTTT.

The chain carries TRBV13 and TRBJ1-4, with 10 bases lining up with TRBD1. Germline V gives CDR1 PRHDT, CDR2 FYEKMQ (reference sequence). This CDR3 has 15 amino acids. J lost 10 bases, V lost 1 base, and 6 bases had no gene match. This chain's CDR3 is CASSLAGTGAAKLFF. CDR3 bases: TGTGCCAGCAGCTTAGCCGGGACAGGGGCTGCAAAACTGTTTTTT.

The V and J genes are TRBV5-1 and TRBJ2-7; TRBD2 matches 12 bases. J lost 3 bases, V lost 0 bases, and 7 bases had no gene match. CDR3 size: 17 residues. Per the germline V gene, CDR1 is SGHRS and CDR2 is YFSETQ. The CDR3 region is CASSLESWGLAGYEQYF. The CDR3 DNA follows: TGCGCCAGCAGCTTGGAAAGCTGGGGACTAGCGGGCTACGAGCAGTACTTC.

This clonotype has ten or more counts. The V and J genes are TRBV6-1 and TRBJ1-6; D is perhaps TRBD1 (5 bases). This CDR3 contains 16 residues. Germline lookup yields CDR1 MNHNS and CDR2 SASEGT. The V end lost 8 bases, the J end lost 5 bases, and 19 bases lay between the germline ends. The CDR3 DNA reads TGTGCCAGCCCCCATCTGGGGGTATCGGATAATTCACCCCTCCACTTT. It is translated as CASPHLGVSDNSPLHF.

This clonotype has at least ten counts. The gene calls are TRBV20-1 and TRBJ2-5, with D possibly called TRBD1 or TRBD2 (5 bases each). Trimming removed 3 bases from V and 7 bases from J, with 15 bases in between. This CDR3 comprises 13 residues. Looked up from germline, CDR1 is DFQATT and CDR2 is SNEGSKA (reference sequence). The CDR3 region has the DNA TGCAGTGCTAGGGGGCAAGGGGACGGGACCCAGTACTTC. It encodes CSARGQGDGTQYF.

As DNA, the CDR3 is TGTGCCAGCAGTAAAACGACTAGCGGCGCGTTCTTC. It is translated as CASSKTTSGAFF. The chain employs TRBV6-1 and TRBJ2-1, with TRBD2 matching 9 bases. The CDR3 totals 12 residues. Looked up from germline, CDR1 is MNHNS and CDR2 is SASEGT. V lost 5 bases, J lost 15 bases, and 8 bases stayed unmatched.

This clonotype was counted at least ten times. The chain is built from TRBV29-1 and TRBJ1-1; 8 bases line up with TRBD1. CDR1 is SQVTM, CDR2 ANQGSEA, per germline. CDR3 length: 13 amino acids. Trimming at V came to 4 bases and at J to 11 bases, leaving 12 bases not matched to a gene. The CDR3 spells CSVAHRGTSDAFF. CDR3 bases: TGCAGCGTTGCCCACAGGGGGACATCGGATGCTTTCTTT.

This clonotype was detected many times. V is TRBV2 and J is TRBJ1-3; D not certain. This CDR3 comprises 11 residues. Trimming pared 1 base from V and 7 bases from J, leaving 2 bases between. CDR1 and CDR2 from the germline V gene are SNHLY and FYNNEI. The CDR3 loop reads CASSEGNTIYF. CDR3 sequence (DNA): TGTGCCAGCAGTGAAGGGAACACCATATATTTT.

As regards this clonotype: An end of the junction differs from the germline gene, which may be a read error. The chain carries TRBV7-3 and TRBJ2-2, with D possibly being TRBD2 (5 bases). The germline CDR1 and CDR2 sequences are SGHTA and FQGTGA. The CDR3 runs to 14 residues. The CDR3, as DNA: TGTGCCAGCAGCTTAATGGGGATGGACGGGGAGCCGTTTTTT. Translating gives CASSLMGMDGEPFF.

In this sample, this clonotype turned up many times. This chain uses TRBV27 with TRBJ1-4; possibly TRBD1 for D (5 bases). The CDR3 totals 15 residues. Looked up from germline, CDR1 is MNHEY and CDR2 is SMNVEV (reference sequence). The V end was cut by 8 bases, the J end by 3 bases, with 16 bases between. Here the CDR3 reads CASQPGWGANEKLFF. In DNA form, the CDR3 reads TGTGCCAGCCAACCGGGCTGGGGCGCTAATGAAAAACTGTTTTTT. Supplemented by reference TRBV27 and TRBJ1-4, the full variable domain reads EAQVTQNPRYLITVTGKKLTVTCSQNMNHEYMSWYRQDPGLGLRQIYYSMNVEVTDKGDVPEGYKVSRKEKRNFPLILESPSPNQTSLYFCASQPGWGANEKLFFGSGTQLSVL.

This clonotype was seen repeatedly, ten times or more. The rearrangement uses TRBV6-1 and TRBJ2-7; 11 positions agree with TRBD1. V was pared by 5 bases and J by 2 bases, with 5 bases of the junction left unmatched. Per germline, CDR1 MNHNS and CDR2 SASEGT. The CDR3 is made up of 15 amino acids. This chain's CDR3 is CASSPGQGATYEQYF. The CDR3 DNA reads TGTGCCAGCAGTCCAGGACAGGGGGCAACCTACGAGCAGTACTTC.

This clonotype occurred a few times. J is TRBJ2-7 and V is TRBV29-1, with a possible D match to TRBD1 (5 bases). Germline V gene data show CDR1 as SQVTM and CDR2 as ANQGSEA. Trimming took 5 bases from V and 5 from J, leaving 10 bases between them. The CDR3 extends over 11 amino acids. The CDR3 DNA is TGCAGCGTTTCAGGGCCTAACGAGCAGTACTTC. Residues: CSVSGPNEQYF.

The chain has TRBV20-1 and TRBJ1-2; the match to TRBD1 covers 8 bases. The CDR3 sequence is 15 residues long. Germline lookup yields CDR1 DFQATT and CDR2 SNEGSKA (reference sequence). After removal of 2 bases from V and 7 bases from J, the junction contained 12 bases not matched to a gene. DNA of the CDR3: TGCAGTGCTAGACCTATCGACAGGGGTAAGGGTGGCTACACCTTC. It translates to CSARPIDRGKGGYTF.

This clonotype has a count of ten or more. In DNA form, the CDR3 reads TGTGCCAGCACCCCCCCTTCCGGGGAGCTGTTTTTT. This gives the protein CASTPPSGELFF. V is TRBV6-1 and J is TRBJ2-2; D is uncertain. Germline V gene sequence: CDR1 MNHNS, CDR2 SASEGT. Trimming took off 7 bases at V and 6 bases at J, with 9 bases between the two ends. The CDR3 has 12 amino acids.

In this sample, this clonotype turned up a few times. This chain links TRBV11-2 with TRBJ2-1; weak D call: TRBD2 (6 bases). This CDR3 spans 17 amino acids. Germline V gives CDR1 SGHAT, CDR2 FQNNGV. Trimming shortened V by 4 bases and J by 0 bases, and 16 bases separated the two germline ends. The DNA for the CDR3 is TGTGCCAGCAGCTCCTCCCCCACTAGCCTCTCCTACAATGAGCAGTTCTTC. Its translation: CASSSSPTSLSYNEQFF.

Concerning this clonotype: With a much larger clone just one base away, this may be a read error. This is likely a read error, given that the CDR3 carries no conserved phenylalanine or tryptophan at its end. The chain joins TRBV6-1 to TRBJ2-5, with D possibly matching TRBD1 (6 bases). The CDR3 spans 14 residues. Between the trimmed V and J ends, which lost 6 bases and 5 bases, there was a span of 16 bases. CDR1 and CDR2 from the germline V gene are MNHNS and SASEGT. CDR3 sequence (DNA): TGTGCCAGCAGAATAGATAGGGGGTGGGAGACCCAGTACCTC. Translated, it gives CASRIDRGWETQYL.

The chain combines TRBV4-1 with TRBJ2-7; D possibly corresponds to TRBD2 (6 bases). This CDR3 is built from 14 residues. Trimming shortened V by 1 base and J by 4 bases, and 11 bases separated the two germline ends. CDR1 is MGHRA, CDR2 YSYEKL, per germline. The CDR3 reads CASSQGDFKYEQYF. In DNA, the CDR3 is TGCGCCAGCAGCCAAGGGGACTTTAAGTACGAGCAGTACTTC.

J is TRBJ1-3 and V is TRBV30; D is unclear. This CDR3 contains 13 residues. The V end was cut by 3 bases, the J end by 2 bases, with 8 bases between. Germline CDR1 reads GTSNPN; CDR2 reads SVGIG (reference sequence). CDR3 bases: TGTGCCTGGAGGCGTTTGGCTGGAAACACCATATATTTT. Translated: CAWRRLAGNTIYF.

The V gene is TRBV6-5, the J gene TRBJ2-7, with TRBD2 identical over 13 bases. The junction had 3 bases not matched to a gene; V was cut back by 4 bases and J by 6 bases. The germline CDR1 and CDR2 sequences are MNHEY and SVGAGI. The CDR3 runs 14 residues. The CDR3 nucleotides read TGTGCCAGCAGTTCCACTAGCGGGAGGGCCGAGCAGTACTTC. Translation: CASSSTSGRAEQYF.

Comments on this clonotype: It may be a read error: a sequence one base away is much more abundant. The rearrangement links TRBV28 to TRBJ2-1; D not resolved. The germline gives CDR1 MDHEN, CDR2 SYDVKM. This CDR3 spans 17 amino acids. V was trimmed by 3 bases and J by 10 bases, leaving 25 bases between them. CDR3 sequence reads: CASSLPTPPSPGHEQFF. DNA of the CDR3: TGTGCCAGCAGTTTGCCCACTCCTCCTTCCCCAGGCCACGAGCAGTTCTTC.

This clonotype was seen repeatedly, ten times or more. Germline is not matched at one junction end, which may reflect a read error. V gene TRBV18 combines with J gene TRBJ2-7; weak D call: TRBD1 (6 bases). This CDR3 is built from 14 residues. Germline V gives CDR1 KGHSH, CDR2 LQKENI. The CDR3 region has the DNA TGCGCCAGCAGCAGGACAGAGAGCTCCTACGAGCAGTACTTC. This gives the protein CASSRTESSYEQYF.